The 11 T cell receptor beta chains reported below all come from one sample, sequenced in a study of shared clonotypes between healthy human individuals. Assay: immunoSEQ multiplex PCR; the TCRdb copy retains only in-frame clones and omits some. The table records fewer than 3 million clones, around 90% of them present only once. The sequenced material came from naive CD4+ T cells from PBMCs. Subset noted: CD45RA+ positively selected. The receptors here all came from a young man in good health. Some clones in this sample may be carry-over from other donors' samples.

The chain carries TRBV10-3 and TRBJ2-7; D is perhaps TRBD2 (6 bases). CDR3 size: 17 residues. CDR1 ENHRY and CDR2 SYGVKD come from the germline V gene. V was cut by 0 bases and J by 6 bases, with 21 bases left in between. The CDR3 loop is CAISESNTLAGPGEQYF. CDR3 sequence (DNA): TGTGCCATCAGTGAGTCGAACACCCTGGCGGGGCCGGGCGAGCAGTACTTC.

The rearrangement uses TRBV5-1 and TRBJ2-7; D is unresolved. Germline CDR1 SGHRS, CDR2 YFSETQ. The length of the CDR3 is 15 residues. V was pared by 4 bases and J by 6 bases, with 20 bases between. In DNA, the CDR3 is TGCGCCAGCAGCCTGCCAGGACCTACTGAAAGCGAGCAGTACTTC. Amino acids: CASSLPGPTESEQYF.

This rearrangement joins TRBV25-1 to TRBJ2-5; maybe TRBD1 (6 bases). Germline CDR1 reads MGHDK; CDR2 reads SYGVNS. The V end lost 3 bases, the J end lost 2 bases, and 10 bases lay between the germline ends. The CDR3 is 14 amino acids. CDR3 protein: CASSDGRGQETQYF. As DNA, the CDR3 is TGTGCCAGCAGTGACGGCAGGGGTCAAGAGACCCAGTACTTC.

The gene calls are TRBV28 and TRBJ2-1; the D gene is possibly TRBD1 (6 bases). V lost 7 bases and J lost 2, with 15 bases in between. The CDR3 runs 15 residues. In germline, CDR1 is MDHEN, CDR2 SYDVKM. CDR3 sequence (DNA): TGTGCCAGCACCGTAGGGGGTGGCGCCTACAATGAGCAGTTCTTC. It encodes CASTVGGGAYNEQFF.

The chain is built from TRBV5-1 and TRBJ1-4; maybe TRBD1 (5 bases). The ends were cut back, 3 bases at V and 7 bases at J, with 13 bases in the middle. This CDR3 has 14 amino acids. Germline V CDR1 and CDR2: SGHRS, YFSETQ. Written as DNA, the CDR3 is TGCGCCAGCAGCTCCGGCGGGGGTAGTGAAAAACTGTTTTTT. It yields the protein CASSSGGGSEKLFF.

This clone was seen only a few times. Other nucleotide sequences from this sample produce the same CDR3. V and J are TRBV2 and TRBJ1-1, with D unresolved. V was pared by 4 bases and J by 4 bases, with 4 bases between. The CDR3 runs to 11 residues. Germline assignment: CDR1 SNHLY and CDR2 FYNNEI. For the CDR3, the DNA is TGTGCCAGCAGTGGTCGCACTGAAGCTTTCTTT. It yields the protein CASSGRTEAFF.

This clone appeared once. The gene calls are TRBV5-1 and TRBJ1-1; 8 bases fit TRBD1. Trimming took 0 bases from V and 3 from J; bases not matched to a gene: 4. Germline V lookup: CDR1 SGHRS, CDR2 YFSETQ. CDR3 size: 15 residues. In DNA, the CDR3 is TGCGCCAGCAGCTTGGTGCCACAGGGGGACACTGAAGCTTTCTTT. Amino acid sequence: CASSLVPQGDTEAFF.

The rearrangement joins TRBV28 to TRBJ1-5; tentative D call: TRBD1 (5 bases). CDR1 is MDHEN and CDR2 is SYDVKM in the germline V gene. Trimming took off 7 bases at V and 4 bases at J, with 20 bases between the two ends. The CDR3 runs to 16 residues. The CDR3 protein is CASTFSEPGGNQPQHF. The CDR3 DNA reads TGTGCCAGCACCTTTTCCGAGCCCGGGGGAAATCAGCCCCAGCATTTT.

The genes are TRBV7-9 and TRBJ2-3; TRBD2 matches 7 bases. The ends lost 2 bases at V and 6 bases at J; junction bases unmatched: 11. The CDR3 extends over 16 amino acids. The V gene's germline CDR1 is SEHNR and CDR2 FQNEAQ (reference sequence). The CDR3 region has the DNA TGTGCCAGCAGCTTATTCTCGGCGGGAGTGAGGGATACGCAGTATTTT. As protein: CASSLFSAGVRDTQYF.

Of note for this clone: The sample carries other DNA sequences with the same CDR3. The CDR3 region is CASGLGQGADTQYF. In DNA, the CDR3 is TGTGCTAGTGGTTTGGGACAGGGCGCGGATACGCAGTATTTT. The rearrangement joins TRBV12-5 to TRBJ2-3; 7 bases are shared with TRBD1. The CDR3 extends over 14 amino acids. V lost 1 base to trimming and J lost 6 bases; unmatched junction nucleotides: 4. Germline CDR1 is LGHNT and CDR2 is FRNRAP.

The V gene is TRBV4-1, the J gene TRBJ1-2; no clear D gene. V was clipped by 0 bases and J by 7 bases, with 18 bases between them. CDR3 length: 16 residues. The germline V gene encodes CDR1 MGHRA and CDR2 YSYEKL. CDR3 coding DNA: TGCGCCAGCAGCCAAGAATTTTTTTACGGGATAGGTGGCTACACCTTC. Amino acid sequence: CASSQEFFYGIGGYTF.